This TCR beta chain was observed in a study of blood T cell repertoires in COVID-19. Assay: immunoSEQ multiplex PCR; the TCRdb copy retains only in-frame clones and omits some. The data hold about 53,000 clones, with roughly 77% observed a single time. In germline, CDR1 is MNHEY, CDR2 SVGAGI. The CDR3 extends over 13 amino acids. V lost 6 bases and J lost 5; bases outside the gene matches: 3. This receptor was taken from a man in his sixties or seventies with active or convalescent COVID-19. This chain uses TRBV6-5 with TRBJ1-5, with 8 bases aligning to TRBD1. Input material: peripheral blood. The CDR3: CASSQGAYQPQHF. CDR3 nucleotides: TGTGCCAGCAGCCAGGGGGCGTATCAGCCCCAGCATTTT.